The 4 T cell receptor beta chains below come from one sample, sequenced in a study of blood T cell repertoires in COVID-19. Profiled with immunoSEQ multiplex PCR; TCRdb holds only in-frame clones, not every one. The data show 76,000 or so clones, 70% to 90% seen once. Input material: peripheral blood. The receptors were gathered from an older man in a cohort sampled during active COVID-19.

The chain uses TRBV5-6 and TRBJ2-3, with 8 bases lining up with TRBD1. CDR1 SGHDT and CDR2 YYEEEE come from the germline V gene. The junction had 4 bases not matched to a gene; V was cut back by 4 bases and J by 0 bases. The CDR3 sequence is 15 residues long. CDR3: CASSDDRGSTDTQYF. In DNA, the CDR3 is TGTGCCAGCAGCGACGACAGGGGAAGCACAGATACGCAGTATTTT.

J is TRBJ2-5 and V is TRBV28; 9 positions match TRBD2. This CDR3 has 14 residues. Germline CDR1 MDHEN, CDR2 SYDVKM. Trimming at V came to 6 bases and at J to 5 bases, leaving 7 bases not matched to a gene. The CDR3 DNA reads TGTGCCAGCAGCCGTAGCGGGGGCGATGAGACCCAGTACTTC. As protein: CASSRSGGDETQYF.

The V and J genes are TRBV24-1 and TRBJ1-1; 8 positions agree with TRBD1. The CDR3 sequence is 13 residues long. Germline V gene data show CDR1 as KGHDR and CDR2 as SFDVKD. V lost 7 bases and J lost 1; bases outside the gene matches: 1. DNA for the CDR3: TGTGCCACCAGGGGGACAGGGAACACTGAAGCTTTCTTT. It encodes CATRGTGNTEAFF.

This clone has only one observation. The rearrangement links TRBV10-3 to TRBJ2-3; D call uncertain. The CDR3 contains 15 residues. V lost 2 bases and J lost 0, with 9 bases in between. Germline loops: CDR1 ENHRY, CDR2 SYGVKD. CDR3 DNA sequence: TGTGCCATCAGTGAGGGGCAGTCTAGCACAGATACGCAGTATTTT. This gives the protein CAISEGQSSTDTQYF.